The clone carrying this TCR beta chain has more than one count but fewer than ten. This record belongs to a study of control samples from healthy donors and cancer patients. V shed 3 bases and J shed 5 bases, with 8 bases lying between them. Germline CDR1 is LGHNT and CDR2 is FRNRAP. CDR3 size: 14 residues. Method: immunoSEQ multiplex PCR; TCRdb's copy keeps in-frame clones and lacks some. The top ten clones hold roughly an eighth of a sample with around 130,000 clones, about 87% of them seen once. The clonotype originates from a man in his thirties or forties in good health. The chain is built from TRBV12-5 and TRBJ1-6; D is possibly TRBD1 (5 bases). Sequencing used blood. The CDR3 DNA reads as TGTGCTAGTGGTTTCGGGGGGAATAATTCACCCCTCCACTTT. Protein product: CASGFGGNNSPLHF.